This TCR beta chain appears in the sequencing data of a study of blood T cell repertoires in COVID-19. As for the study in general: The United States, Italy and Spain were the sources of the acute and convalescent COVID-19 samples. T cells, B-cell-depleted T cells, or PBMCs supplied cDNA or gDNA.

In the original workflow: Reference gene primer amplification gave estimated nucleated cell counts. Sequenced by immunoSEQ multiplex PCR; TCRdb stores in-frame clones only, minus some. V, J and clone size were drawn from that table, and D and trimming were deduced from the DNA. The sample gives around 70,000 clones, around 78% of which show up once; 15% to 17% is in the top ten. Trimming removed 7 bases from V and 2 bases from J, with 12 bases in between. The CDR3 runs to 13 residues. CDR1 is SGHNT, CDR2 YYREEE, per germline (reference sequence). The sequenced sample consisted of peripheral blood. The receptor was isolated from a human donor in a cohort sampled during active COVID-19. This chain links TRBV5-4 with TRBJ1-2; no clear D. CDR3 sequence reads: CASFQTGNYGYTF. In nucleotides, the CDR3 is TGTGCCAGCTTCCAGACGGGGAACTATGGCTACACCTTC.